The 13 T cell receptor beta chains presented below share a single source sample, sequenced in a study of T cell repertoires in cytomegalovirus infection. TCRdb ran MiXCR on the reads and lists one entry per CDR3 protein. The sample carries 120,000 to 150,000 distinct CDR3 sequences, 5.5% to 8% recorded once. The source material was PBMCs. These receptors were taken from a human donor in good health (CMV status not recorded). Some clones in this sample may be carry-over from other donors' samples.

This clonotype has ten or more counts. The chain links TRBV7-2 to TRBJ2-3; 8 nucleotides agree with TRBD2. The germline V gene has CDR1 SGHTA and CDR2 FQGNSA. The ends lost 5 bases at V and 4 bases at J; junction bases unmatched: 8. The CDR3 runs to 15 residues. The CDR3 DNA is TGTGCCAGCAGCACCCTAGCGGGTGTCCCAGATACGCAGTATTTT. This translates into CASSTLAGVPDTQYF.

There are many counts of this clonotype. V usage is TRBV24-1 and J usage is TRBJ2-3; TRBD2 might be the D (7 bases). Germline V gene sequence: CDR1 KGHDR, CDR2 SFDVKD. The ends were cut back, 3 bases at V and 8 bases at J, with 11 bases in the middle. The CDR3 has 13 amino acids. The CDR3 sequence: CATSDHREGTQYF. DNA for the CDR3: TGTGCCACCAGTGATCACAGGGAGGGTACGCAGTATTTT.

This clonotype was observed at least ten times. The V gene is TRBV4-2, the J gene TRBJ2-3, with D tentatively TRBD1 or TRBD2 (5 bases each). Trimming left V 3 bases short and J 8 bases short, with 12 bases between. The CDR3 runs to 13 residues. Germline-derived CDR1 and CDR2 are LGHNA and YNFKEQ. The DNA of the CDR3 is TGTGCCAGCAGCCAGGGACCCCTTACTACGCAGTATTTT. Encoded protein: CASSQGPLTTQYF.

With respect to this clonotype: A much larger clone sits a single nucleotide away, making a read error possible. This sequence joins TRBV20-1 and TRBJ1-5; D may be TRBD1 (5 bases). CDR1 DFQATT and CDR2 SNEGSKA come from the germline V gene (reference sequence). There are 15 residues in the CDR3. In nucleotides, the CDR3 is TGCATTGCTAGTTACAGGCCAAATAGCAATCAGCCCCAGCATTTT. It encodes CIASYRPNSNQPQHF.

This clonotype was seen many times. The V call is TRBV7-8, the J call TRBJ2-4; no definite D call. CDR3 length: 14 residues. Between the trimmed V and J ends, which lost 4 bases and 6 bases, there was a span of 13 bases. Germline assignment: CDR1 SGHVS and CDR2 FQNEAQ. CDR3 protein: CASSSLASGNIQYF. CDR3 nucleotides: TGTGCCAGCAGCTCCCTTGCTAGTGGAAACATTCAGTACTTC.

This clonotype showed up just a few times. The chain recombines TRBV5-1 with TRBJ2-3, with TRBD2 matching over 10 bases. In germline, CDR1 is SGHRS, CDR2 YFSETQ. V dropped 0 bases and J dropped 1; count of bases not matched to a gene: 5. This CDR3 comprises 17 residues. CDR3 nucleotide sequence: TGCGCCAGCAGCTTGGGTTCTAGCGGGGGACGCACAGATACGCAGTATTTT. It codes for CASSLGSSGGRTDTQYF. The variable domain in full, completed from reference TRBV5-1 and TRBJ2-3, reads KAGVTQTPRYLIKTRGQQVTLSCSPISGHRSVSWYQQTPGQGLQFLFEYFSETQRNKGNFPGRFSGRQFSNSRSEMNVSTLELGDSALYLCASSLGSSGGRTDTQYFGPGTRLTVL.

At least ten counts were recorded for this clonotype. The J gene is TRBJ1-2, the V gene TRBV18; D gene ambiguous. The germline V gene has CDR1 KGHSH and CDR2 LQKENI. CDR3 size: 14 residues. V dropped 1 base and J dropped 0 bases, with 6 bases sitting between them. The CDR3 is CASSPRRPNYGYTF. Written as DNA, the CDR3 is TGTGCCAGCTCACCACGCAGGCCTAACTATGGCTACACCTTC.

This clonotype was counted at least ten times. For the CDR3, the DNA is TGTGCCAGCAGCTTGGCTCAGGCCGGGGAGCTGTTTTTT. It specifies CASSLAQAGELFF. The chain combines TRBV7-2 with TRBJ2-2; D gene uncertain. V dropped 3 bases and J dropped 6 bases, with 8 bases sitting between them. Germline loops: CDR1 SGHTA, CDR2 FQGNSA. CDR3 length equals 13 residues.

This clonotype occurred a few times. The CDR3 loop reads CSVHSVPRTGSPLHF. DNA for the CDR3: TGCAGCGTCCACTCCGTTCCTCGGACGGGTTCACCCCTCCACTTT. The chain couples TRBV29-1 to TRBJ1-6; D remains ambiguous. Trimming took 6 bases from V and 9 from J, leaving 21 bases between them. The CDR3 consists of 15 residues. Per germline, CDR1 SQVTM and CDR2 ANQGSEA.

The sample holds many counts of this clonotype. This chain links TRBV7-3 with TRBJ2-3; D unresolved. The CDR3 loop spans 11 amino acids. With 5 bases removed from V and 6 bases from J, the gap between germline ends came to 6 bases. Germline V gene data show CDR1 as SGHTA and CDR2 as FQGTGA. In DNA form, the CDR3 reads TGTGCCAGCAGCAACTCTGATACGCAGTATTTT. Translating it yields CASSNSDTQYF.

This clonotype has a count of ten or more. This chain connects TRBV7-2 to TRBJ1-2, with D tentatively TRBD1 (6 bases). The V end lost 5 bases, the J end lost 2 bases, and 12 bases lay between the germline ends. CDR1 is SGHTA and CDR2 is FQGNSA in the germline V gene. CDR3 length: 14 residues. The CDR3 loop is CASSRFTGNYGYTF. The CDR3 DNA reads TGTGCCAGCAGCCGGTTTACAGGGAACTATGGCTACACCTTC.

This clonotype was counted many times. The rearrangement joins TRBV28 to TRBJ1-1; 7 bases line up with TRBD1. The CDR3 runs 15 residues. The trim removed 6 bases at V and 2 bases at J, leaving 9 bases unmatched. The V gene's germline CDR1 is MDHEN and CDR2 SYDVKM. The CDR3 loop reads CASSSPGTDNTEAFF. The CDR3, as DNA: TGTGCCAGCAGCAGCCCTGGGACAGACAACACTGAAGCTTTCTTT.

The gene calls are TRBV5-1 and TRBJ1-1, with 9 bases lining up with TRBD1. Trimming cost V 2 bases and J 0 bases; bases outside gene matches: 2. CDR3 length: 15 residues. Germline V gene data show CDR1 as SGHRS and CDR2 as YFSETQ. Here the CDR3 reads CASSFGTGMNTEAFF. The DNA of the CDR3 is TGCGCCAGCAGCTTCGGGACAGGGATGAACACTGAAGCTTTCTTT.